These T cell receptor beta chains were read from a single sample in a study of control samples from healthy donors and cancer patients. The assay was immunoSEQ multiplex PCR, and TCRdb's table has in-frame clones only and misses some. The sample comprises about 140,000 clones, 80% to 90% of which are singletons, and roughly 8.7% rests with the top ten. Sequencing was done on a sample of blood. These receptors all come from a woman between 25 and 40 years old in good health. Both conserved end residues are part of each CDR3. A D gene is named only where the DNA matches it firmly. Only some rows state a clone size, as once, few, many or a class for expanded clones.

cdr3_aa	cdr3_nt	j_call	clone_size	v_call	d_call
CASSLRRLAGYNEQFF	TGTGCCAGCAGCTTAAGAAGACTAGCGGGTTACAATGAGCAGTTCTTC	TRBJ2-1	.	TRBV11-2	TRBD2
CASSSPADRDEQYF	TGTGCCAGCAGTTCCCCAGCCGATCGAGACGAGCAGTACTTC	TRBJ2-7	.	TRBV28	.
CSVAGASGSGYEQYF	TGCAGCGTGGCTGGGGCTAGCGGGAGTGGGTACGAGCAGTACTTC	TRBJ2-7	.	TRBV29-1	TRBD2
CASSLAGSYEQYF	TGTGCCAGCAGTTTAGCGGGCTCCTACGAGCAGTACTTC	TRBJ2-7	.	TRBV12-3/TRBV12-4	.
CASSIFHTSVPGGENYEQYF	TGTGCCAGTAGTATATTCCACACAAGCGTCCCAGGGGGAGAGAACTACGAGCAGTACTTC	TRBJ2-7	.	TRBV19	TRBD1
CASSLQFTDTQYF	TGCGCCAGCAGCTTGCAATTCACAGATACGCAGTATTTT	TRBJ2-3	once	TRBV5-1	.
CASSLAWGTSGSNEQFF	TGTGCCAGCAGCTTAGCTTGGGGGACTAGCGGGAGCAATGAGCAGTTCTTC	TRBJ2-1	.	TRBV7-9	TRBD2
CASRGTGASYGYTF	TGTGCCAGCAGGGGGACAGGGGCCTCCTATGGCTACACCTTC	TRBJ1-2	.	TRBV28	TRBD1
CASSFHLAGGRDTQYF	TGTGCCAGTAGTTTCCATCTAGCGGGAGGGCGAGATACGCAGTATTTT	TRBJ2-3	.	TRBV19	TRBD2
CASSLTGTGSSGANVLTF	TGTGCCAGCAGTTTAACTGGGACAGGGTCCTCTGGGGCCAACGTCCTGACTTTC	TRBJ2-6	.	TRBV27	TRBD1
CASSEGQNTEAFF	TGTGCCAGCTCAGAAGGGCAGAACACTGAAGCTTTCTTT	TRBJ1-1	once	TRBV18	.
CASSDGGSGQETQYF	TGTGCCAGCAGTGACGGCGGGAGTGGGCAAGAGACCCAGTACTTC	TRBJ2-5	.	TRBV6-1	TRBD2
CASSYGTGKIYAYEQYF	TGTGCCAGCAGTTATGGGACAGGCAAGATCTACGCCTACGAGCAGTACTTC	TRBJ2-7	.	TRBV28	TRBD1
CAIGGSGLGTEAFF	TGTGCCATCGGCGGATCGGGGCTCGGCACTGAAGCTTTCTTT	TRBJ1-1	.	TRBV10-3	.
CASSHSSMGNQPQHF	TGTGCCAGCAGCCATTCATCGATGGGCAATCAGCCCCAGCATTTT	TRBJ1-5	.	TRBV3-1/TRBV3-2	.
CASKYGAGGPLKNEQFF	TGTGCCAGCAAGTATGGGGCGGGAGGGCCGCTGAAAAATGAGCAGTTCTTC	TRBJ2-1	.	TRBV2	TRBD2
CATSAPGTGFSGELFF	TGTGCCACCAGCGCCCCCGGGACAGGGTTTTCCGGGGAGCTGTTTTTT	TRBJ2-2	.	TRBV24-1	TRBD1
CASSQELRQVEFF	TGTGCCAGCAGCCAAGAACTTCGGCAGGTGGAGTTCTTC	TRBJ2-1	few	TRBV14	.
CASSRNLAGEHTGELFF	TGTGCCAGCAGCCGAAATTTAGCGGGAGAGCACACCGGGGAGCTGTTTTTT	TRBJ2-2	.	TRBV7-6	TRBD2
CASSQDRQDTEAFF	TGTGCCAGCAGCCAAGATCGACAGGACACTGAAGCTTTCTTT	TRBJ1-1	.	TRBV3-1/TRBV3-2	.
CASSSSPGHQASEAFF	TGTGCCAGCAGCTCTTCCCCGGGACACCAAGCCTCTGAAGCTTTCTTT	TRBJ1-1	.	TRBV5-8	.
CARPYTDSADSPLHF	TGTGCCCGGCCTTATACAGACAGCGCGGATTCACCCCTCCACTTT	TRBJ1-6	.	TRBV30	.
CASSAGGRGQPQHF	TGTGCCAGCAGCGCCGGGGGCAGAGGTCAGCCCCAGCATTTT	TRBJ1-5	.	TRBV5-6	.
CSVDGTSGKELTYEQYF	TGCAGCGTAGATGGGACTAGCGGGAAAGAGTTGACCTACGAGCAGTACTTC	TRBJ2-7	.	TRBV29-1	TRBD2
CASSLDSLYGYTF	TGTGCCAGCAGCTTAGACAGTCTCTATGGCTACACCTTC	TRBJ1-2	.	TRBV11-2	.
CASSFPDRSIEQFF	TGTGCCAGCAGCTTCCCGGACAGGTCAATCGAGCAGTTCTTC	TRBJ2-1	once	TRBV7-8	TRBD1
CASSEKGIRRYF	TGTGCCAGCAGTGAAAAAGGGATACGTCGGTACTTC	TRBJ2-5	few	TRBV2	.
CASSFGTGKDYEQYF	TGTGCCAGCAGCTTTGGGACAGGGAAAGACTACGAGCAGTACTTC	TRBJ2-7	.	TRBV7-2	TRBD1
CASSRLAGGVNEQFF	TGTGCCAGCAGCCGACTAGCGGGAGGGGTCAATGAGCAGTTCTTC	TRBJ2-1	.	TRBV4-2	TRBD2
CASSQTGIYGYTF	TGTGCCAGCAGCCAGACAGGCATCTATGGCTACACCTTC	TRBJ1-2	.	TRBV13	.
CASSDGATNEKLFF	TGTGCCAGTTCCGACGGTGCAACTAATGAAAAACTGTTTTTT	TRBJ1-4	.	TRBV27	.
CAWKPGTGPGNTIYF	TGTGCCTGGAAACCCGGGACAGGGCCTGGAAACACCATATATTTT	TRBJ1-3	.	TRBV30	TRBD1
CASSSPPGTGQITGELFF	TGTGCCAGCAGTTCACCTCCCGGGACAGGTCAAATCACCGGGGAGCTGTTTTTT	TRBJ2-2	.	TRBV28	TRBD1
CASSLTGLAGATGELFF	TGTGCCAGCAGCTTAACGGGACTAGCGGGAGCCACCGGGGAGCTGTTTTTT	TRBJ2-2	.	TRBV7-3	TRBD2
CASRAGQGSKLFF	TGTGCCAGCAGGGCCGGGCAGGGCAGTAAACTGTTTTTT	TRBJ1-4	.	TRBV27	.
CASSGEANTEAFF	TGTGCCAGCAGTGGGGAGGCTAACACTGAAGCTTTCTTT	TRBJ1-1	.	TRBV6-4	.
CASSKEGRGEANQPQHF	TGTGCCAGCAGCAAAGAGGGGAGGGGGGAGGCCAATCAGCCCCAGCATTTT	TRBJ1-5	.	TRBV21-1	.
CASSPPGQGAREQYF	TGTGCCAGCTCACCACCGGGACAGGGGGCGCGGGAGCAGTACTTC	TRBJ2-7	.	TRBV18	TRBD1
CASSLEVSNTEAFF	TGTGCCAGCAGCTTGGAGGTATCGAACACTGAAGCTTTCTTT	TRBJ1-1	.	TRBV5-4	.
CASWDRTSYEQYF	TGTGCCAGCTGGGACCGCACCTCCTACGAGCAGTACTTC	TRBJ2-7	.	TRBV12-3/TRBV12-4	.
CASSPGTGNSPLHF	TGTGCCAGCAGCCCCGGGACAGGGAACTCACCCCTCCACTTT	TRBJ1-6	.	TRBV6-5	TRBD1
CASSRGADNSPLHF	TGTGCCAGCTCGCGGGGTGCGGATAATTCACCCCTCCACTTT	TRBJ1-6	.	TRBV28	.
CASSQDISDYEQYF	TGTGCCAGCAGCCAAGATATCTCTGACTACGAGCAGTACTTC	TRBJ2-7	.	TRBV3-1/TRBV3-2	.
CASGASGSTDTQYF	TGTGCTTCGGGGGCTAGCGGGAGCACAGATACGCAGTATTTT	TRBJ2-3	.	TRBV27	TRBD2
CASSPGLAGSIRQFF	TGTGCCAGCAGTCCCGGACTAGCGGGGTCTATTAGGCAGTTCTTC	TRBJ2-1	.	TRBV27	TRBD2
CASSLEGRSYEQYF	TGTGCCAGCAGCTTAGAGGGGCGATCCTACGAGCAGTACTTC	TRBJ2-7	.	TRBV7-2	.
CATSNTGELFF	TGTGCCACTTCGAACACCGGGGAGCTGTTTTTT	TRBJ2-2	.	TRBV9	.
CASSQVVNTEAFF	TGTGCCAGCAGCCAAGTCGTGAACACTGAAGCTTTCTTT	TRBJ1-1	.	TRBV3-1/TRBV3-2	.
CASSQHMTGNLSFF	TGCGCCAGCAGTCAGCATATGACAGGGAATTTGTCTTTCTTT	TRBJ1-1	.	TRBV23-1	TRBD1
CAISDDRAITEAFF	TGTGCCATCAGTGACGACAGGGCCATCACTGAAGCTTTCTTT	TRBJ1-1	.	TRBV10-3	TRBD1